The 8 T cell receptor beta chains given below trace back to one sample, sequenced in a study of blood T cell repertoires in COVID-19. Clones were sequenced by immunoSEQ multiplex PCR, and TCRdb holds only the in-frame ones, with some missing. Here the sample spans 60,000 to 90,000 clones, approximately 80% being singletons. Sequenced material: peripheral blood. These receptors were taken from a man aged 60 to 75 with active or convalescent COVID-19.

This clone turned up a few times. The chain employs TRBV5-4 and TRBJ2-7; tentative D call: TRBD2 (6 bases). The CDR3 runs 15 residues. V shed 0 bases and J shed 2 bases, with 12 bases lying between them. Germline V gives CDR1 SGHNT, CDR2 YYREEE (reference sequence). CDR3 region: CASSLETSNPYEQYF. The CDR3 DNA is TGTGCCAGCAGCTTGGAAACTAGCAATCCCTACGAGCAGTACTTC.

The CDR3 protein is CASQDTVNQPQHF. Here the CDR3 DNA reads TGTGCCAGCCAGGACACAGTTAATCAGCCCCAGCATTTT. The rearrangement uses TRBV6-6 and TRBJ1-5; weak D call: TRBD1 (5 bases). Trimming stripped 8 bases from V and 4 bases from J, with 12 bases between. The CDR3 totals 13 residues. Per the germline V gene, CDR1 is MNHNY and CDR2 is SVGAGI (reference sequence).

V is TRBV3-1 (or the pseudogene TRBV3-2) and J is TRBJ2-3, with 11 bases that match TRBD2. Germline trimming cut 5 bases from V and 2 bases from J; bases unmatched to any gene: 12. The germline gives CDR1 LGHDT, CDR2 YNNKEL (reference sequence). This CDR3 contains 18 residues. CDR3 DNA: TGTGCCAGCAGCGACGGACTAGCGGGTTCTCCCTACACAGATACGCAGTATTTT. Encoded protein: CASSDGLAGSPYTDTQYF.

This rearrangement joins TRBV7-9 to TRBJ2-3; 11 bases fit TRBD1. CDR1 SEHNR and CDR2 FQNEAQ come from the germline V gene (reference sequence). V was pared by 4 bases and J by 5 bases, with 11 bases of the junction left unmatched. This CDR3 region has 17 residues. The CDR3 protein is CASSSLKGQGEGDTQYF. CDR3 DNA sequence: TGTGCCAGCAGCTCGTTAAAGGGACAGGGGGAAGGAGATACGCAGTATTTT.

This clone was seen once. V usage is TRBV6-5 and J usage is TRBJ1-5, with 7 bases identical to TRBD1. The CDR3 consists of 15 residues. The V gene's germline CDR1 is MNHEY and CDR2 SVGAGI. V shed 5 bases, J shed 4 bases, and the junction held 8 bases outside the gene matches. CDR3 coding DNA: TGTGCCAGCAGTACCTACAGGGGACCGAATCAGCCCCAGCATTTT. Residues: CASSTYRGPNQPQHF.

The chain has TRBV7-2 and TRBJ2-6; 7 bases line up with TRBD1. The CDR3 totals 15 residues. The germline gives CDR1 SGHTA, CDR2 FQGNSA. The ends lost 4 bases at V and 2 bases at J; junction bases unmatched: 2. This chain's CDR3 is CASSSQGTGANVLTF. The CDR3 coding sequence is TGTGCCAGCAGCTCACAGGGGACTGGGGCCAACGTCCTGACTTTC. Filled out from reference TRBV7-2 and TRBJ2-6, the complete variable domain reads GAGVSQSPSNKVTEKGKDVELRCDPISGHTALYWYRQSLGQGLEFLIYFQGNSAPDKSGLPSDRFSAERTGGSVSTLTIQRTQQEDSAVYLCASSSQGTGANVLTFGAGSRLTVL.

As DNA, the CDR3 is TGTGCCAGCAGTACAAAGGGGTCAGGGCTAAATTCACCCCTCCACTTT. Translation: CASSTKGSGLNSPLHF. V gene TRBV7-2 combines with J gene TRBJ1-6; a possible D gene is TRBD1 (5 bases). The germline V gene has CDR1 SGHTA and CDR2 FQGNSA. The germline V and J ends were trimmed by 6 bases and 7 bases, with 19 bases remaining between them. This CDR3 has 16 residues.

The chain carries TRBV4-1 and TRBJ1-1; D not certain. Per the germline V gene, CDR1 is MGHRA and CDR2 is YSYEKL. This CDR3 is built from 16 residues. V lost 5 bases to trimming and J lost 1 base, with 17 bases between them. This chain's CDR3 is CASSTRTDGRNTEAFF. CDR3 nucleotide sequence: TGCGCCAGCAGCACACGGACGGACGGGAGGAACACTGAAGCTTTCTTT.